Given below is one T cell receptor (beta chain) in context. Assay: immunoSEQ multiplex PCR; the TCRdb copy retains only in-frame clones and omits some. The sample holds 55,000 to 80,000 clones; 75% to 90% are singletons and the top ten take 14% to 15%. Time point described: pretreatment peripheral blood. Urothelial carcinoma affected the patients, and it was locally advanced or metastatic. Each patient contributed between 1 and 8 total time points of blood mononuclear cells, pretreatment and during treatment. This sample is part of a study of PD-L1 blockade in urothelial cancer. In the study overall: Male patients with bladder-origin urothelial cancer numbered about 90% of the roughly 29. At 6 weeks and at 3 weeks (second dose) after treatment start, blood was analyzed.

The sequencing here drew on PBMCs, taken around atezolizumab (anti-PD-L1) treatment. The clonotype was recovered from a man in his sixties with urothelial cancer.

CDR3 in DNA: TGTGCCTGGCAGGGCACAACTTATGATCAGCCCCAGCATTTT. It encodes CAWQGTTYDQPQHF. The chain has TRBV30 and TRBJ1-5; TRBD1 is a possible D gene (5 bases). Trimming removed 5 bases from V and 5 bases from J, with 16 bases in between. The CDR3 extends over 14 amino acids. Germline CDR1 and CDR2: GTSNPN and SVGIG (reference sequence).